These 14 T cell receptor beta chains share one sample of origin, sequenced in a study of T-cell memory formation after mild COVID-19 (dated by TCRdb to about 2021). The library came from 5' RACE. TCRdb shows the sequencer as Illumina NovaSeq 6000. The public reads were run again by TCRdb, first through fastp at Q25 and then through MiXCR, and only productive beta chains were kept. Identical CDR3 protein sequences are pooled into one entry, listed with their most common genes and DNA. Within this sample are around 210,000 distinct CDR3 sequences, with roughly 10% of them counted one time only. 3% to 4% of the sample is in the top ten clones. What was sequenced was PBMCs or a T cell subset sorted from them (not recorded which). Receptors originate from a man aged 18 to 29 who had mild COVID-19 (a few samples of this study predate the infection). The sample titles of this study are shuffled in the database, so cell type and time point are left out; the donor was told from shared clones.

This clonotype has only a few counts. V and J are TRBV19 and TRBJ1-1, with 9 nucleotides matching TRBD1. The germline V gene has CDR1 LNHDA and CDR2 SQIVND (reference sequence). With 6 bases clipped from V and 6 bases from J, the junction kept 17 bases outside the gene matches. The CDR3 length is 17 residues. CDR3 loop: CASSLRGGQGNFAEAFF. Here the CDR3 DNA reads TGTGCCAGTAGCCTTAGGGGAGGACAGGGGAATTTTGCTGAAGCTTTCTTT.

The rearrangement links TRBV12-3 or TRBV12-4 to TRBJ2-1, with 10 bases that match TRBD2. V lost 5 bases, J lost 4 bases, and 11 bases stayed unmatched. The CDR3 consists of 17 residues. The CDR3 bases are TGTGCCAGCAGTCCTACACCGACTAGCGGGTGGTACAATGAGCAGTTCTTC. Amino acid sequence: CASSPTPTSGWYNEQFF.

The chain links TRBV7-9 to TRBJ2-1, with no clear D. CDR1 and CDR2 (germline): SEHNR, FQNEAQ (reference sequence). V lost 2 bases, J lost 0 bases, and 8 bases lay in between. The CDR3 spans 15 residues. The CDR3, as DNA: TGTGCCAGCAGCTTAAAAGGTCGCTCCTACAATGAGCAGTTCTTC. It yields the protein CASSLKGRSYNEQFF.

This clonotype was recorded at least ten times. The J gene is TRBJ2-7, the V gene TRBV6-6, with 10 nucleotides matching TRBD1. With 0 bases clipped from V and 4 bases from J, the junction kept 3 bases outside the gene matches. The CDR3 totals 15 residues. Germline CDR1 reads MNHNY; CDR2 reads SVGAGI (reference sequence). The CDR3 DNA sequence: TGTGCCAGCAGTTACTCTGGACAGGGGGGGTACGAGCAGTACTTC. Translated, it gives CASSYSGQGGYEQYF.

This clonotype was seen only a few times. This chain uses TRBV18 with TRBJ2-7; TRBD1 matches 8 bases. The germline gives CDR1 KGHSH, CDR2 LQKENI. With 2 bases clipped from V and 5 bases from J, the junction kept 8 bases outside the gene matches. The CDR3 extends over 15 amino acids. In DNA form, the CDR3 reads TGTGCCAGCTCACCAGGACAGGGTGTACTCAACGAGCAGTACGTC. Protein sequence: CASSPGQGVLNEQYV.

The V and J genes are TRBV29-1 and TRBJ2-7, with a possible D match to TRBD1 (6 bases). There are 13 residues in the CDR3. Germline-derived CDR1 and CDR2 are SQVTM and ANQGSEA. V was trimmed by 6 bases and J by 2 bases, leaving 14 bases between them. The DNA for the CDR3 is TGCAGCGTCACAGGGCAGACCGCCTACGAGCAGTACTTC. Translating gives CSVTGQTAYEQYF.

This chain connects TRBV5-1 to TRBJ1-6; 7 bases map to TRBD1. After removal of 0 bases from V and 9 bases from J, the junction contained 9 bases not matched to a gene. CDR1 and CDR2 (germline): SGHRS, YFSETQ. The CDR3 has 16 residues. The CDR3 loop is CASSLEGRGLGSPLHF. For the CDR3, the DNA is TGCGCCAGCAGCTTGGAGGGCAGGGGGTTGGGTTCACCCCTCCACTTT.

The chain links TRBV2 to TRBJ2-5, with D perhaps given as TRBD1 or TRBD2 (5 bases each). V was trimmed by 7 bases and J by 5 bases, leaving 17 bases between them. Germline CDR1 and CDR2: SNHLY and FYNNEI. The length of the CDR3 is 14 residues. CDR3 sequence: CASTMRGWGETQYF. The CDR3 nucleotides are TGTGCCAGCACAATGAGAGGCTGGGGGGAGACCCAGTACTTC.

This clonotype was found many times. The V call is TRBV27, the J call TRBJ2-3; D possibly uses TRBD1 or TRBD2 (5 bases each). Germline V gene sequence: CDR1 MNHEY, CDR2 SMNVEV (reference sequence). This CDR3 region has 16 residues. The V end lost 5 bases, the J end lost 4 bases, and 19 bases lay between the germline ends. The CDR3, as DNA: TGTGCCAGCAGTCCCGGCCCGGGGCTGGGGTCAGATACGCAGTATTTT. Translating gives CASSPGPGLGSDTQYF.

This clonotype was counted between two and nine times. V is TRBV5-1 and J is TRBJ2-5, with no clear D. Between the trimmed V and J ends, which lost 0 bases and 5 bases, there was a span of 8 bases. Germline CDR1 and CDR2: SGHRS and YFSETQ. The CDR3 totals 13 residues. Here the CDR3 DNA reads TGCGCCAGCAGCTTGGAAGTTGTGGAGACCCAGTACTTC. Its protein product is CASSLEVVETQYF.

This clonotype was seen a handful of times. For the CDR3, the DNA is TGTGCCAGCAGTTACAGGGCAGGGGGCCGCTATGGCTACACCTTC. Its protein product is CASSYRAGGRYGYTF. The chain links TRBV6-5 to TRBJ1-2; TRBD1 aligns across 8 bases. Trimming cost V 2 bases and J 4 bases; bases outside gene matches: 6. CDR1 and CDR2 from the germline V gene are MNHEY and SVGAGI. This CDR3 comprises 15 residues.

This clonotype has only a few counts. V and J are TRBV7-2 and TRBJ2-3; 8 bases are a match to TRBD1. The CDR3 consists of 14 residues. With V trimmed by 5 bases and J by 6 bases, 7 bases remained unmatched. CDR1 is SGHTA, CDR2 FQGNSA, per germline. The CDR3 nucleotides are TGTGCCAGCAGCCGGTCCAGGGGGCTGGATACGCAGTATTTT. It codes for CASSRSRGLDTQYF.

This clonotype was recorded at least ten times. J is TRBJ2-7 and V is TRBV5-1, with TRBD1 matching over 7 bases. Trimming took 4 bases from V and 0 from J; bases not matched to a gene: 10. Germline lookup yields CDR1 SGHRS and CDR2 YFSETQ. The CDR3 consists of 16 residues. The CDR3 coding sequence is TGCGCCAGCAGCCTAAGAACGGGACAGATCTCCTACGAGCAGTACTTC. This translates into CASSLRTGQISYEQYF.

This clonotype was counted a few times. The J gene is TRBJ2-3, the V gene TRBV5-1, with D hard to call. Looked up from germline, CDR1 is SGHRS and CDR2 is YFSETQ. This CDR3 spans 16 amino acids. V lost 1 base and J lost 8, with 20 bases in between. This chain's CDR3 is CASSLPPRPAVATQYF. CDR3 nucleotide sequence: TGCGCCAGCAGCTTGCCACCCAGGCCCGCCGTAGCTACGCAGTATTTT.